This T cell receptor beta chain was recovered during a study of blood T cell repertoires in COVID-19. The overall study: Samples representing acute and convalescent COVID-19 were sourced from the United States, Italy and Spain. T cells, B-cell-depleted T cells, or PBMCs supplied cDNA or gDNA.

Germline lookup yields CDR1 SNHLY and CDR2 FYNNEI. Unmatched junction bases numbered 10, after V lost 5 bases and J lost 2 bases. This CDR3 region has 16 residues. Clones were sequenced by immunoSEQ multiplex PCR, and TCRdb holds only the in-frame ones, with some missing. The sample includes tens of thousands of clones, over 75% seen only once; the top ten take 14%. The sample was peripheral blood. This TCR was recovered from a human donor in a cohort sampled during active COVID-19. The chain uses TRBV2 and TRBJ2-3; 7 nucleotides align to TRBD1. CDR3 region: CASSTGQERTTDTQYF. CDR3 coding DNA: TGTGCCAGCAGTACCGGACAGGAGAGAACCACAGATACGCAGTATTTT. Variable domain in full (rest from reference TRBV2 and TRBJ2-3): EPEVTQTPSHQVTQMGQEVILRCVPISNHLYFYWYRQILGQKVEFLVSFYNNEISEKSEIFDDQFSVERPDGSNFTLKIRSTKLEDSAMYFCASSTGQERTTDTQYFGPGTRLTVL.